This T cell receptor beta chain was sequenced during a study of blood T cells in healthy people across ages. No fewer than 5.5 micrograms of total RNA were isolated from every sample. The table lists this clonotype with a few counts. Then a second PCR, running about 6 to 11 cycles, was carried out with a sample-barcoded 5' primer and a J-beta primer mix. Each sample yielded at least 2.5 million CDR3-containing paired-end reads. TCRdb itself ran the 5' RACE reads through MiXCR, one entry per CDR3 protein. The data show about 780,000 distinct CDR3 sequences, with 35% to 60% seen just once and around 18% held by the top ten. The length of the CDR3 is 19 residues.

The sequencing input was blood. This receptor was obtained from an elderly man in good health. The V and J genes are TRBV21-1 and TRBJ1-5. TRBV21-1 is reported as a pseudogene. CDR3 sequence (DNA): TGTGCCAGCAGCACCTTATATGCTTCTAGCGGGAATAGCAATCAGCCCCAGCATTTT. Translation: CASSTLYASSGNSNQPQHF.